This T cell receptor beta chain was obtained from a study of cytomegalovirus exposure and HLA in healthy donors. The PCR was carried out with 60 Vbeta primers and 13 Jbeta primers. Authors' analysis steps: As a later analysis found, there were around 86 million unique TCR beta chains, of which roughly 11 million were shared. The method was immunoSEQ multiplex PCR; TCRdb's version includes in-frame clones alone and lacks a portion of them. V and J calls and clone size come straight from that table; D and trimming were deduced from the DNA. The sample carries approximately 130,000 clones, around 77% recorded once. The CDR3 length is 12 residues. V shed 11 bases and J shed 3 bases, with 10 bases lying between them. Looked up from germline, CDR1 is SGHTA and CDR2 is FQGNSA. Study outcomes and limitations: An analysis that was carried out later associated 15,000 to 20,000 TCR beta sequences with HLA alleles at 0.05 false discovery rate.

Regarding this clone: Its antigen is not identified.

The V gene is TRBV7-2, the J gene TRBJ1-4; D gene uncertain. The sequence derives from a man aged 50 or older in good health and CMV-seronegative. The material sequenced was PBMCs. The CDR3 sequence is CASSSANEKLFF. The CDR3 region has the DNA TGTGCCTCATCATCGGCTAATGAAAAACTGTTTTTT.